These 8 T cell receptor beta chains share one sample of origin, sequenced in a study of regulatory T cells in long-lasting Graves disease. As for time point: persistent/refractory GD, antithyroid drugs over 5 years with positive TRAb. The TCR library was made from RNA extracted from PBMCs. To make TCR beta libraries, researchers used iRepertoire HTBI primers and Arm-PCR of CDR3 regions. MiXCR was run by TCRdb on the multiplex PCR reads, yielding one entry per CDR3 protein. The sample yields about 450,000 distinct CDR3 sequences, 23% seen once. Sequencing used peripheral blood mononuclear cells (PBMCs), obtained when the disease was refractory, from a patient treated with antithyroid drugs. Receptors originate from a female donor with Graves disease.

The rearrangement links TRBV3-1 to TRBJ2-7, with 7 bases identical to TRBD2. This CDR3 is built from 18 residues. Germline assignment: CDR1 LGHDT and CDR2 YNNKEL (reference sequence). Trimming removed 2 bases from V and 3 bases from J; junction bases left unmatched: 16. For the CDR3, the DNA is TGTGCCAGCAGCCAAAAGGGCAGCGGGAAGAAGAAAGTCTACGAGCAGTACTTC. Translating it yields CASSQKGSGKKKVYEQYF.

In its sample, this clonotype was seen many times. The genes are TRBV28 and TRBJ2-5; TRBD1 aligns across 8 bases. Germline CDR1 is MDHEN and CDR2 is SYDVKM. The CDR3 covers 16 residues. V trimming: 2 bases; J trimming: 2 bases; junction bases outside the gene matches: 7. DNA of the CDR3: TGTGCCAGCAGTTTAGGAACAGGGGGAGTTCAAGAGACCCAGTACTTC. This sequence encodes CASSLGTGGVQETQYF. The whole variable domain, remainder taken from reference TRBV28 and TRBJ2-5, is DVKVTQSSRYLVKRTGEKVFLECVQDMDHENMFWYRQDPGLGLRLIYFSYDVKMKEKGDIPEGYSVSREKKERFSLILESASTNQTSMYLCASSLGTGGVQETQYFGPGTRLLVL.

V usage is TRBV4-3 and J usage is TRBJ2-7; 7 bases are a match to TRBD2. The V segment lost 0 bases and the J segment 6 bases; nucleotides outside the gene matches: 11. The CDR3 has 16 amino acids. Germline assignment: CDR1 LGHNA and CDR2 YSLEER. CDR3 bases: TGCGCCAGCAGCCAAGACGTTGGCGGGAGTTTCCCCGAGCAGTACTTC. Its protein product is CASSQDVGGSFPEQYF.

CDR3 coding DNA: TGTGCCTGGAGTACAGGACTGAGGAGTAATTCACCCCTCCACTTT. It is translated as CAWSTGLRSNSPLHF. The chain recombines TRBV30 with TRBJ1-6; TRBD1 might be the D (5 bases). The V end lost 2 bases, the J end lost 6 bases, and 14 bases lay between the germline ends. The CDR3 extends over 15 amino acids. Germline V gives CDR1 GTSNPN, CDR2 SVGIG (reference sequence).

V and J are TRBV11-2 and TRBJ2-3, with D maybe TRBD2 (6 bases). CDR1 and CDR2 from the germline V gene are SGHAT and FQNNGV. Trimming removed 1 base at V and 9 bases at J, with 23 bases between. There are 17 residues in the CDR3. The CDR3 DNA sequence: TGTGCCAGCAGCTTAGGCCCTAGCGCGGACTCCGGGCGAACGCAGTATTTT. Residues: CASSLGPSADSGRTQYF.

The chain recombines TRBV28 with TRBJ2-3; 7 bases match TRBD1. V lost 3 bases, J lost 0 bases, and 6 bases stayed unmatched. The CDR3 totals 16 residues. Germline CDR1 reads MDHEN; CDR2 reads SYDVKM. This CDR3 is CASSFAQGVSTDTQYF. CDR3 in DNA: TGTGCCAGCAGTTTTGCTCAGGGGGTTAGCACAGATACGCAGTATTTT.

This clonotype was picked up many times. The chain couples TRBV11-2 to TRBJ2-5, with a tentative D call TRBD2 (6 bases). CDR3 length: 20 residues. Germline lookup yields CDR1 SGHAT and CDR2 FQNNGV. V dropped 7 bases and J dropped 8 bases, with 38 bases sitting between them. Written as DNA, the CDR3 is TGTGCCAGCACCCTAGCCCCAAATACCAAGCTTAGCCGGCGGGGTGACACCCAGTACTTC. It yields the protein CASTLAPNTKLSRRGDTQYF.

The V and J genes are TRBV20-1 and TRBJ2-7; D is perhaps TRBD1 or TRBD2 (5 bases each). Trimming pared 3 bases from V and 3 bases from J, leaving 15 bases between. The CDR3 length is 14 residues. The germline V gene has CDR1 DFQATT and CDR2 SNEGSKA (reference sequence). The chain's CDR3 is CSARPAGRIYEQYF. In DNA, the CDR3 is TGCAGTGCTAGGCCCGCAGGGAGAATCTACGAGCAGTACTTC.